These 15 T cell receptor beta chains were all obtained from the same sample, sequenced in a study of beta chain features in type 1 diabetes. Of the isolated RNA, all was reverse transcribed, and so the sequenced material was expressed TCRB transcripts. The method was immunoSEQ multiplex PCR; TCRdb's version includes in-frame clones alone and lacks a portion of them. Found here are some 410,000 clones, approximately 15% of them singletons; the top ten hold roughly 0.033%. Input material: naive CD4+ T cells from blood. These receptors originate from a man younger than 40 in good health.

This clone was picked up a small number of times. J is TRBJ2-3 and V is TRBV9, with 9 bases aligning to TRBD1. Germline V CDR1 and CDR2: SGDLS, YYNGEE. V shed 3 bases, J shed 2 bases, and the junction held 4 bases outside the gene matches. The CDR3 spans 15 residues. CDR3 region: CASSARQGVTDTQYF. CDR3 DNA sequence: TGTGCCAGCAGCGCAAGACAGGGGGTCACAGATACGCAGTATTTT.

This clone was counted a few times. The chain employs TRBV29-1 and TRBJ2-3, with 10 bases fitting TRBD2. The CDR3 contains 14 residues. The junction had 5 bases not matched to a gene; V was cut back by 4 bases and J by 4 bases. Germline V gene sequence: CDR1 SQVTM, CDR2 ANQGSEA. CDR3 nucleotides: TGCAGCGTTGCTTTAGCGGGGGGTTCAGATACGCAGTATTTT. This codes for CSVALAGGSDTQYF.

In nucleotides, the CDR3 is TGTGCCACCAGATTGGGACTCGGCGCAGATACGCAGTATTTT. It is translated as CATRLGLGADTQYF. J is TRBJ2-3 and V is TRBV15; D may be TRBD2 (6 bases). Germline V gene lookup returns CDR1 LNHNV and CDR2 YYDKDF (reference sequence). This CDR3 comprises 14 residues. The germline V and J ends were trimmed by 6 bases and 4 bases, with 14 bases remaining between them.

The sample holds one count of this clone. V usage is TRBV5-1 and J usage is TRBJ2-2; D gene ambiguous. The CDR3 runs to 13 residues. The V end lost 7 bases, the J end lost 6 bases, and 13 bases lay between the germline ends. Germline CDR1 reads SGHRS; CDR2 reads YFSETQ. This CDR3 is CASADGVAGELFF. For the CDR3, the DNA is TGCGCCAGCGCCGATGGGGTCGCCGGGGAGCTGTTTTTT.

V gene TRBV7-3 combines with J gene TRBJ2-1; D possibly uses TRBD1 or TRBD2 (6 bases each). Germline values: CDR1 SGHTA, CDR2 FQGTGA. V shed 1 base and J shed 6 bases, with 16 bases lying between them. This CDR3 has 16 amino acids. The DNA for the CDR3 is TGTGCCAGCAGCTTAATCGGGGGCCCGAATCCCAATGAGCAGTTCTTC. This translates into CASSLIGGPNPNEQFF.

The chain is built from TRBV4-3 and TRBJ2-3, with a possible D match to TRBD1 (5 bases). Per the germline V gene, CDR1 is LGHNA and CDR2 is YSLEER. V lost 0 bases and J 6 bases, leaving 19 bases between the germline ends. The CDR3 is 17 amino acids. The CDR3 reads CASSQDLKRRAADTQYF. The CDR3 DNA follows: TGCGCCAGCAGCCAAGATCTGAAGCGCAGGGCCGCGGATACGCAGTATTTT.

This clone was observed a handful of times. The DNA of the CDR3 is TGTGCCAGCAGTCTTAGCGGGAAGAGCACAGATACGCAGTATTTT. Translated: CASSLSGKSTDTQYF. The gene calls are TRBV7-2 and TRBJ2-3; 8 bases agree with TRBD2. Germline CDR1 and CDR2: SGHTA and FQGNSA. The CDR3 contains 15 residues. After removal of 6 bases from V and 0 bases from J, the junction contained 5 bases not matched to a gene.

This chain joins TRBV9 and TRBJ2-1; the match to TRBD2 covers 9 bases. Germline values: CDR1 SGDLS, CDR2 YYNGEE. The CDR3 totals 16 residues. Losses at the gene ends were 2 bases for V and 5 bases for J; bases not matched to a gene: 8. The CDR3 DNA follows: TGTGCCAGCAGCGTCGATAGCGGGAGTAAGAACAATGAGCAGTTCTTC. Its protein product is CASSVDSGSKNNEQFF.

A few counts support this clone. The chain has TRBV30 and TRBJ2-7; D remains ambiguous. This CDR3 contains 12 residues. Between the trimmed V and J ends, which lost 2 bases and 0 bases, there was a span of 5 bases. In germline, CDR1 is GTSNPN, CDR2 SVGIG (reference sequence). In DNA form, the CDR3 reads TGTGCCTGGAGTTCTGACTCCTACGAGCAGTACGTC. Encoded protein: CAWSSDSYEQYV.

This clone showed up just a few times. The chain carries TRBV20-1 and TRBJ2-1, with D maybe TRBD2 (5 bases). With 5 bases removed from V and 8 bases from J, the gap between germline ends came to 7 bases. The germline CDR1 and CDR2 sequences are DFQATT and SNEGSKA (reference sequence). The CDR3 covers 10 residues. This chain's CDR3 is CSAWRDEQFF. The CDR3 DNA sequence: TGCAGTGCTTGGCGGGATGAGCAGTTCTTC.

Concerning this clone: Other nucleotide sequences in the sample specify the same CDR3. J is TRBJ1-3 and V is TRBV7-2, with 7 bases identical to TRBD1. Germline trimming cut 1 base from V and 4 bases from J; bases unmatched to any gene: 4. Germline-derived CDR1 and CDR2 are SGHTA and FQGNSA. The CDR3 loop spans 15 amino acids. The CDR3 is CASSLEGGSGNTIYF. CDR3 DNA sequence: TGTGCCAGCAGCTTAGAAGGGGGCTCGGGAAACACCATATATTTT.

This clone was seen a handful of times. This chain connects TRBV29-1 to TRBJ1-2; no reliable D call. Germline CDR1 reads SQVTM; CDR2 reads ANQGSEA. Deletions cut 7 bases from V and 3 bases from J, with 15 bases between. The CDR3 has 13 amino acids. The CDR3 reads CSAETRADYGYTF. For the CDR3, the DNA is TGCAGCGCCGAGACGCGGGCGGACTATGGCTACACCTTC. Looking up the rest from reference TRBV29-1 and TRBJ1-2 gives the full variable domain: SAVISQKPSRDICQRGTSLTIQCQVDSQVTMMFWYRQQPGQSLTLIATANQGSEATYESGFVIDKFPISRPNLTFSTLTVSNMSPEDSSIYLCSAETRADYGYTFGSGTRLTVV.

This clone was seen only a few times. The chain employs TRBV11-2 and TRBJ2-5; D is perhaps TRBD1 or TRBD2 (5 bases each). Germline V gives CDR1 SGHAT, CDR2 FQNNGV. The length of the CDR3 is 14 residues. V was cut by 3 bases and J by 4 bases, with 12 bases left in between. CDR3 DNA: TGTGCCAGCAGCTTGGGTCCCGGGACAGAGACCCAGTACTTC. This codes for CASSLGPGTETQYF.

This clone was seen more than once but under ten times. The chain combines TRBV5-6 with TRBJ2-7; D unclear. Trimming pared 5 bases from V and 2 bases from J, leaving 17 bases between. This CDR3 has 15 residues. The germline gives CDR1 SGHDT, CDR2 YYEEEE. The CDR3 here is CASSPQPVKTYEQYF. CDR3 sequence (DNA): TGTGCCAGCAGTCCTCAACCAGTTAAAACCTACGAGCAGTACTTC.

V usage is TRBV14 and J usage is TRBJ2-2, with D possibly TRBD2 on 6 matching bases. V was clipped by 2 bases and J by 5 bases, with 9 bases between them. The germline gives CDR1 SGHDN, CDR2 FVKESK. The CDR3 contains 14 residues. CDR3 sequence: CASSQLGGTGELFF. The CDR3 coding sequence is TGTGCCAGCAGCCAACTAGGAGGGACCGGGGAGCTGTTTTTT.